This T cell receptor (beta chain) originates from a study of T cells in Graves' hyperthyroidism and ophthalmopathy (dated by TCRdb to between 2018 and 2020). For the study in its entirety: Peripheral blood samples were taken at initial diagnosis, before any treatment was given. Once sampling was done, hyperthyroidism patients were given methimazole at a starting dose of 30 mg daily, whereas ophthalmopathy patients were given high-dose intravenous methylprednisolone. The roughly 91 discovery patients were randomly divided into training and test sets at a 7:3 ratio. TCR V-J signatures able to tell the groups apart were searched for in a discovery cohort of around 95 patients, of whom roughly 42 had Graves' ophthalmopathy and about 60 had stable Graves' hyperthyroidism. Whether ophthalmopathy could be predicted prospectively was tested in an independent validation cohort made up of roughly 19 hyperthyroidism patients plus 17 patients who later progressed to ophthalmopathy. Thyroid tissue and blood T-cell repertoires from six or seven Graves' hyperthyroidism patients were also compared in the study. TCR Vbeta CDR3 sequencing of 120 to 150 peripheral blood samples (about 45 ophthalmopathy, over 70 hyperthyroidism and roughly 17 progressor patients) is reported in the paper.

Study-level results and caveats: In cross-validation, a model built on a 13 V-J signature told ophthalmopathy apart from stable hyperthyroidism with 85% to 90% sensitivity and roughly 81% specificity, and in testing the same model reached 80%/75%. No statistical method was used to set the sample size in advance, and investigators knew the group allocation. In validation, the model predicted progression to ophthalmopathy with over 60% sensitivity and approximately 78% specificity, a median of about six months before onset. Most expanded thyroid clonotypes (frequency above 0.001) were also detected in blood, a finding suggesting that blood repertoires may reflect thyroid immune responses.

Comment on this clonotype: It lacks a known antigen. Base qualities are not at hand, and no much larger clone is one base apart.

The TCR beta CDR3 regions were amplified from RNA transcripts. The first round of RT-PCR for the TCR CDR3 was performed with the HTBI primer set and the Qiagen OneStep RT-PCR kit. Libraries were constructed in a second round of multiplex PCR, after which size selection and purification were carried out. Libraries were sequenced paired-end with 100 bp reads on an Illumina HiSeq2000. In the authors' own workflow: SOAPnuke was used to process the raw data, removing reads that contained adapters or uncalled bases, had a mean Phred below 15, or lacked an exact match to the constant primer or identifier. COPE v1.2.5 was used to merge high-quality paired reads, and clonotypes were defined as unique nucleotide sequences. MiTCR v1.1 was used to align the clonotypes against IMGT TRBV, TRBD and TRBJ reference segments. The analysis was restricted to V-J combinations with a frequency above 0.0001, which together covered about 99% of the repertoires. A TCS score was defined as the ratio of F50 (clonal expansion) to E x V (chaos), with BLOSUM62-based TCRdist applied between CDR3 peptides within each V-J. Welch's t-statistics and random forest reduced roughly 500 V-J features to 13, which were used in a naive Bayes classifier (R e1071). TCRdb reprocessing: public reads trimmed at Q25 with fastp, clones called with MiXCR, in-frame beta chains kept. Identical CDR3 protein sequences are pooled into one entry, listed with their most common genes and DNA. TCRdb assigned the V and J calls; the authors' analysis was not used. The sample table shows about 740,000 distinct CDR3 sequences, and 12% to 15% are seen once. Of the sample, about a tenth is held by the ten largest clones.

Stable Graves' hyperthyroidism was defined as the absence of progression to ophthalmopathy over 18 months of follow-up. Hyperthyroidism patients were aged 18 to 65 years and newly diagnosed, with disease duration of less than 2 months. Exclusion was applied to patients with uncontrolled infections, other autoimmune diseases, pregnancy or lactation. Diagnoses relied on clinical symptoms, serum thyroxine and TRAb, thyroid ultrasound and orbital computed tomography. PBMCs were isolated from roughly 10 ml of fresh peripheral blood by Ficoll-Paque density gradient centrifugation. Trizol reagent was used to extract total RNA, and RNA quality was then checked on an Agilent 2100 Bioanalyzer. According to the germline V gene, CDR1 reads MNHNS and CDR2 reads SASEGT. Trimming leaves V shorter by 7 bases and J shorter by 4 bases, with the junction holding 23 bases beyond the gene matches. The CDR3 starts with the cysteine, ends with the phenylalanine, and has 20 residues. Only CDR3 DNA is held: 60 bases, read in frame from base 1.

The sequence joins TRBV6-1 to TRBJ2-1, and 9 junctional nucleotides match TRBD2. Sequenced: blood. The sequence derives from a young woman with Graves' hyperthyroidism. The CDR3 protein: CASTKPPAGGSAVGYNEQFF. The nucleotide sequence is given as TGTGCCAGCACTAAACCCCCAGCGGGAGGCAGCGCAGTTGGTTACAATGAGCAGTTCTTC.